This T cell receptor beta chain was sequenced in a study of cytomegalovirus exposure and HLA in healthy donors. The PCR had 60 Vbeta and 13 Jbeta primers. Measured with immunoSEQ multiplex PCR; TCRdb has only the in-frame clones, and not every one. This table has about 93,000 clones, roughly four fifths appearing once. The germline CDR1 and CDR2 sequences are SGHRS and YFSETQ. The CDR3 has 14 amino acids. Trimming stripped 7 bases from V and 7 bases from J, with 17 bases between. Comment on this clone: As yet, its antigen is unknown.

The study, taken as a whole, reports: The later analysis indicated that the majority of CMV-associated TCR beta chains appeared HLA-restricted. A later analysis appeared to link common viral pathogens to several of the most significant clusters. Associated with cytomegalovirus, according to the listing, were approximately 160 TCR beta chains.

The chain couples TRBV5-1 to TRBJ2-2, with TRBD2 as a possible D gene (7 bases). The clonotype comes from a young man in good health and CMV-seronegative. The sample taken for sequencing was PBMCs. CDR3 sequence: CASEGGGVGGELFF. In nucleotides, the CDR3 is TGCGCCAGCGAAGGCGGGGGCGTTGGCGGGGAGCTGTTTTTT.